Each of the 29 T cell receptor beta chains below was sequenced from the same sample in a study of early T cells in non-severe SARS-CoV-2 infection. TCRdb analysed the 5' RACE reads with MiXCR anew, one entry per CDR3 protein. The sample yields under 90,000 distinct CDR3 sequences, 14% seen once. The sequenced sample consisted of whole blood. The receptors derive from an adult who was a healthcare worker with PCR-confirmed SARS-CoV-2 infection or an uninfected control (not recorded which).

Within the sample, this clonotype is medium-sized. This chain uses TRBV6-4 with TRBJ2-3, with 7 positions matching TRBD2. The CDR3 sequence is 15 residues long. The trim removed 0 bases at V and 2 bases at J, leaving 2 bases unmatched. Germline CDR1 and CDR2: MRHNA and SNTAGT. The CDR3 here is CASSDSRDYTDTQYF. CDR3 DNA: TGTGCCAGCAGTGACTCGAGGGACTACACAGATACGCAGTATTTT.

This clonotype was counted between two and nine times. The chain has TRBV19 and TRBJ2-1; 9 bases agree with TRBD2. Losses at the gene ends were 5 bases for V and 3 bases for J; bases not matched to a gene: 11. Germline V lookup: CDR1 LNHDA, CDR2 SQIVND (reference sequence). CDR3 length: 17 residues. For the CDR3, the DNA is TGTGCCAGTAGTCCTGTTTTAGCGGGGGCCAACTACAATGAGCAGTTCTTC. It is translated as CASSPVLAGANYNEQFF.

This clonotype was observed a few times. An end of the junction does not agree with germline; a read error may underlie this. The genes are TRBV7-7 and TRBJ2-6; D ambiguous. The CDR3 consists of 14 residues. The germline gives CDR1 SSHAT, CDR2 FNYEAQ (reference sequence). The CDR3 loop is CASSLRSGANVLTF. CDR3 DNA: TGTGCTAGCAGCTTGCGCTCTGGGGCCAACGTCCTGACTTTC. Combining the CDR3 with reference TRBV7-7 and TRBJ2-6 gives the whole variable domain GAGVSQSPRYKVTKRGQDVTLRCDPISSHATLYWYQQALGQGPEFLTYFNYEAQPDKSGLPSDRFSAERPEGSISTLTIQRTEQRDSAMYRCASSLRSGANVLTFGAGSRLTVL.

This clonotype was recorded a few times. The gene calls are TRBV24-1 and TRBJ1-5; 7 bases align to TRBD1. This CDR3 region has 15 residues. After removal of 3 bases from V and 5 bases from J, the junction contained 6 bases not matched to a gene. The germline V gene encodes CDR1 KGHDR and CDR2 SFDVKD. The CDR3 spells CATSDPQGTDQPQHF. Here the CDR3 DNA reads TGTGCCACCAGTGATCCACAGGGGACGGATCAGCCCCAGCATTTT.

This clonotype has ten or more counts. The V gene is TRBV20-1, the J gene TRBJ2-7, with D possibly TRBD1 on 6 matching bases. The CDR3 covers 15 residues. Deletions cut 6 bases from V and 2 bases from J, with 20 bases between. The germline V gene has CDR1 DFQATT and CDR2 SNEGSKA (reference sequence). The CDR3: CSAPSLRGTPYEQYF. The DNA for the CDR3 is TGCAGTGCCCCTTCCCTCAGGGGCACCCCCTACGAGCAGTACTTC.

This clonotype has more than one count but fewer than ten. The chain links TRBV12-3 or TRBV12-4 to TRBJ2-4; a weak D match, TRBD1 (5 bases). V lost 3 bases and J lost 3, with 15 bases in between. CDR3 length equals 16 residues. CDR3 coding DNA: TGTGCCAGCAGTTTGAAGGGGATCTCTGACAAAAACATTCAGTACTTC. It is translated as CASSLKGISDKNIQYF.

This clonotype appeared once. The genes are TRBV28 and TRBJ2-1; D unclear. The CDR3 totals 12 residues. Trimming pared 2 bases from V and 12 bases from J, leaving 11 bases between. From germline, CDR1 is MDHEN and CDR2 SYDVKM. CDR3 nucleotide sequence: TGTGCCAGCAGTTTAGACATAAGGGTGCAGTTCTTC. Amino acids: CASSLDIRVQFF.

This clonotype is deemed medium-sized. The CDR3: CASSQGWVNGYTEAFF. The CDR3 bases are TGTGCCAGCAGCCAGGGTTGGGTAAATGGGTACACTGAAGCTTTCTTT. The J gene is TRBJ1-1, the V gene TRBV14; D gene ambiguous. Germline values: CDR1 SGHDN, CDR2 FVKESK. The V end was cut by 3 bases, the J end by 3 bases, with 17 bases between. The CDR3 sequence is 16 residues long.

This clonotype was observed a handful of times. This CDR3 reads CASSPGTSRLETQYF. The CDR3 nucleotides are TGTGCCAGCAGCCCGGGGACCTCGAGGCTAGAGACCCAGTACTTC. This sequence joins TRBV5-8 and TRBJ2-5; D is possibly TRBD1 or TRBD2 (5 bases each). Trimming pared 4 bases from V and 4 bases from J, leaving 17 bases between. CDR3 length: 15 amino acids. Germline lookup yields CDR1 SGHTS and CDR2 YDEGEE.

In its sample, this clonotype was seen a few times. This chain joins TRBV21-1 and TRBJ2-7; the table's D call, TRBD1, was not checked against the DNA. TRBV21-1 is a pseudogene segment. The CDR3 spans 15 residues. The CDR3 coding sequence is TGTGCCAGCATTGGTGGGGGACAGGGATGTTGCGAGCAGTACTTC. Amino acids: CASIGGGQGCCEQYF.

This clonotype occurred a few times. This sequence joins TRBV4-3 and TRBJ2-7, with unresolved D. V was pared by 3 bases and J by 0 bases, with 15 bases between. Germline V gene data show CDR1 as LGHNA and CDR2 as YSLEER. The CDR3 spans 16 residues. The CDR3 spells CASSQATTPSSYEQYF. In DNA, the CDR3 is TGCGCCAGCAGCCAGGCTACAACCCCCAGCTCCTACGAGCAGTACTTC.

This clonotype showed up just a few times. The chain employs TRBV7-2 and TRBJ2-3; 9 bases line up with TRBD2. The germline gives CDR1 SGHTA, CDR2 FQGNSA. V shed 5 bases, J shed 3 bases, and the junction held 3 bases outside the gene matches. This CDR3 region has 14 residues. Written as DNA, the CDR3 is TGTGCCAGCAGCCCGGGACTAGCAACAGATACGCAGTATTTT. Its protein is CASSPGLATDTQYF.

The V and J genes are TRBV5-1 and TRBJ2-3, with 9 bases lining up with TRBD2. Germline CDR1 SGHRS, CDR2 YFSETQ. V was clipped by 4 bases and J by 4 bases; unmatched bases: 10. The CDR3 has 16 residues. CDR3 sequence: CASSPLGAGGPDTQYF. CDR3 in DNA: TGCGCCAGCAGCCCCCTGGGAGCGGGGGGACCAGATACGCAGTATTTT.

This clonotype was recorded a few times. CDR3 sequence (DNA): TGTGCCAGCAGCCAAGCCCGTGGAACTGACTTATACAATGAGCAGTTCTTC. Its translation is CASSQARGTDLYNEQFF. The chain employs TRBV4-2 and TRBJ2-1; D remains ambiguous. Germline values: CDR1 LGHNA, CDR2 YNFKEQ. The CDR3 has 17 amino acids. The V gene lost 1 base and the J gene lost 4 bases, with 17 bases spanning the gap.

This sequence joins TRBV11-3 and TRBJ2-7, with D possibly matching TRBD2 (6 bases). CDR1 SGHNT and CDR2 YENEEA come from the germline V gene. Trimming left V 1 base short and J 3 bases short, with 10 bases between. The CDR3 spans 14 residues. CDR3 sequence: CASSLGGIYYEQYF. The CDR3 DNA follows: TGTGCCAGCAGCTTAGGCGGGATTTACTACGAGCAGTACTTC.

A few counts support this clonotype. This rearrangement joins TRBV4-2 to TRBJ1-2; D gene unclear. Germline V gene lookup returns CDR1 LGHNA and CDR2 YNFKEQ. The CDR3 is made up of 15 amino acids. The ends were cut back, 7 bases at V and 1 base at J, with 16 bases in the middle. In DNA, the CDR3 is TGTGCCAGCAACGTAGGGTTTCAGGTTAACTATGGCTACACCTTC. Translation: CASNVGFQVNYGYTF.

V and J are TRBV4-3 and TRBJ2-1, with 9 bases that match TRBD2. CDR1 and CDR2 from the germline V gene are LGHNA and YSLEER. V was clipped by 2 bases and J by 0 bases; unmatched bases: 11. The length of the CDR3 is 19 residues. The CDR3 loop reads CASSQSMGGGASSYNEQFF. The CDR3 nucleotides read TGCGCCAGCAGCCAATCCATGGGCGGGGGGGCGAGCTCCTACAATGAGCAGTTCTTC.

A few counts support this clonotype. The rearrangement links TRBV5-1 to TRBJ2-2; D remains ambiguous. The ends were cut back, 0 bases at V and 0 bases at J, with 9 bases in the middle. This CDR3 has 16 amino acids. The germline CDR1 and CDR2 sequences are SGHRS and YFSETQ. CDR3 sequence reads: CASSLVKGSNTGELFF. The CDR3 DNA follows: TGCGCCAGCAGCTTGGTGAAGGGTTCGAACACCGGGGAGCTGTTTTTT.

This clonotype was observed a handful of times. This chain joins TRBV7-6 and TRBJ2-5; 7 bases are shared with TRBD2. CDR1 and CDR2 (germline): SGHVS, FNYEAQ. J lost 1 base, V lost 2 bases, and 1 base had no gene match. The CDR3 length is 14 residues. The CDR3 is CASSLTGGQETQYF. The CDR3 DNA reads as TGTGCCAGCAGCTTAACGGGGGGCCAAGAGACCCAGTACTTC.

The rearrangement uses TRBV28 and TRBJ2-4; unclear D gene. The germline V gene has CDR1 MDHEN and CDR2 SYDVKM. This CDR3 is 14 amino acids long. Trimming shortened V by 5 bases and J by 0 bases, and 8 bases separated the two germline ends. CDR3 nucleotide sequence: TGTGCCAGCAGTAACACACAAGCCAAAAACATTCAGTACTTC. It translates to CASSNTQAKNIQYF.

The chain employs TRBV19 and TRBJ1-5; 7 positions match TRBD1. CDR3 length equals 15 residues. After removal of 6 bases from V and 7 bases from J, the junction contained 12 bases not matched to a gene. The germline CDR1 and CDR2 sequences are LNHDA and SQIVND (reference sequence). CDR3 sequence: CASRMNWQGDQPQHF. CDR3 DNA sequence: TGTGCCAGTAGGATGAATTGGCAGGGGGACCAGCCCCAGCATTTT.

A note on this clonotype: A single base separates this from a much larger clone, so it may be a read error. The CDR3 end shows no conserved phenylalanine or tryptophan, and so a read error is likely. The V and J genes are TRBV6-2 or TRBV6-3 and TRBJ2-2; D unclear. Germline V gene sequence: CDR1 MNHEY, CDR2 SVGEGT. Trimming pared 0 bases from V and 8 bases from J, leaving 10 bases between. This CDR3 is 14 amino acids long. CDR3 protein: CASSYSPLGGELFL. The DNA of the CDR3 is TGTGCCAGCAGTTACTCGCCTCTAGGTGGGGAGCTGTTTCTT.

This clonotype was seen repeatedly, ten times or more. The chain combines TRBV3-1 with TRBJ1-3; unclear D gene. CDR3 length: 17 amino acids. Germline CDR1 and CDR2: LGHDT and YNNKEL (reference sequence). Trimming pared 0 bases from V and 0 bases from J, leaving 12 bases between. The CDR3 nucleotides are TGTGCCAGCAGCCAAGAAAGACCCGTTAACTCTGGAAACACCATATATTTT. It encodes CASSQERPVNSGNTIYF.

The rearrangement links TRBV4-1 to TRBJ2-4; 7 positions match TRBD1. In germline, CDR1 is MGHRA, CDR2 YSYEKL. The V gene end was trimmed by 0 bases and the J gene end by 3 bases; junction bases not matched to a gene: 11. This CDR3 has 18 amino acids. The CDR3 here is CASSQDGTDLIGKNIQYF. DNA of the CDR3: TGCGCCAGCAGCCAAGATGGGACAGACCTTATAGGCAAAAACATTCAGTACTTC.

The chain joins TRBV9 to TRBJ2-1; 7 bases match TRBD2. Losses at the gene ends were 0 bases for V and 4 bases for J; bases not matched to a gene: 4. The CDR3 spans 15 residues. Germline V gene lookup returns CDR1 SGDLS and CDR2 YYNGEE. The CDR3 loop reads CASSVEDGGYNEQFF. The CDR3 DNA reads TGTGCCAGCAGCGTAGAGGACGGGGGGTACAATGAGCAGTTCTTC.

A few counts support this clonotype. The chain links TRBV15 to TRBJ2-5; 8 nucleotides match TRBD2. The CDR3 loop spans 16 amino acids. Per the germline V gene, CDR1 is LNHNV and CDR2 is YYDKDF (reference sequence). The trim removed 1 base at V and 2 bases at J, leaving 6 bases unmatched. In DNA, the CDR3 is TGTGCCACCAGCAGAGGACTAGCGAGGAATCAAGAGACCCAGTACTTC. Protein sequence: CATSRGLARNQETQYF.

The chain links TRBV29-1 to TRBJ2-3; D unresolved. V was clipped by 7 bases and J by 5 bases, with 7 bases between them. Germline loops: CDR1 SQVTM, CDR2 ANQGSEA. This CDR3 comprises 10 residues. The CDR3 protein is CSGGEDTQYF. CDR3 coding DNA: TGCAGCGGGGGTGAAGATACGCAGTATTTT.

This sequence joins TRBV5-1 and TRBJ1-1; D gene unclear. Per the germline V gene, CDR1 is SGHRS and CDR2 is YFSETQ. There are 14 residues in the CDR3. V gave up 0 bases and J gave up 4 bases, with 10 bases separating them. The DNA for the CDR3 is TGCGCCAGCAGCTTGGCCAGTACCACCACTGAAGCTTTCTTT. Translation: CASSLASTTTEAFF.

Only a few counts were recorded for this clonotype. The chain is built from TRBV2 and TRBJ2-1; 13 nucleotides agree with TRBD2. This CDR3 spans 14 amino acids. The V gene's germline CDR1 is SNHLY and CDR2 FYNNEI. With 8 bases clipped from V and 9 bases from J, the junction kept 7 bases outside the gene matches. The CDR3 loop reads CASATSGGQGEQFF. CDR3 nucleotide sequence: TGTGCCAGCGCGACTAGCGGGGGGCAGGGTGAGCAGTTCTTC.